This T cell receptor beta chain was obtained from a study of T cells after yellow fever vaccination. Study at large: SMART-Seq v4 Ultra Low Input served to prepare low-cell-number fractions. General study findings and limits: Though it reached lower strength, the secondary response hit its peak faster, day 5 versus 15. Abundant bulk-derived clonotypes could contaminate FACS-sorted repertoires.

With 4 bases removed from V and 2 bases from J, the gap between germline ends came to 8 bases. This CDR3 contains 13 residues. The authors made TCR cDNA by 5'RACE template switching, adding a universal primer site and UMIs. A single record per CDR3 protein comes from TCRdb applying MiXCR to the 5' RACE reads. The sample has under 300,000 distinct CDR3 sequences; 6.9% are singletons. This clonotype occurred many times. Its antigen is as yet unknown. The sequenced sample was CD4+ T cells sorted from PBMCs, obtained 15 days after the yellow fever booster vaccination. V gene TRBV12-3 or TRBV12-4 combines with J gene TRBJ2-5; unclear D gene. The sequence was collected from a man in his thirties or forties who received the YFV17D yellow fever vaccine. In DNA form, the CDR3 reads TGTGCCAGCAGTTACGCGGCGCAAGAGACCCAGTACTTC. Translated, it gives CASSYAAQETQYF.